The source of this TCR beta chain is a study of OX40 agonist ivuxolimab in advanced cancers. Background on the study: Participants could have had prior anti-PD-1, anti-PD-L1 or anti-CTLA-4 therapy, and around 40% had some. Whole-study results and caveats: In the 0.1 to 3.0 mg/kg range, CD4+ and CD8+ blood T cells had expanded clonally by week 6. Partial responders at 0.1-3.0 mg/kg showed near-lowest clonal expansion.

Comment on this clone: Its cognate antigen is unknown.

The protocol was immunoSEQ multiplex PCR, while the TCRdb copy is restricted to in-frame clones and leaves out a portion. The sample consists of over 85,000 clones, roughly 90% of them appearing once. The sequencing here drew on CD4+ or CD8+ T cells sorted from blood, taken in a trial of the OX40 agonist ivuxolimab. This clonotype was obtained from an adult with an advanced solid tumor such as melanoma, head and neck, liver or kidney cancer.

In DNA, the CDR3 is TGTGCCAGTAGTATACCCCCGGGGAGGGGGATCGACACTGAAGCTTTCTTT. Protein: CASSIPPGRGIDTEAFF. The rearrangement joins TRBV19 to TRBJ1-1; perhaps TRBD1 as D (6 bases). V lost 2 bases, J lost 3 bases, and 19 bases lay in between. The CDR3 has 17 amino acids. The germline V gene has CDR1 LNHDA and CDR2 SQIVND (reference sequence).